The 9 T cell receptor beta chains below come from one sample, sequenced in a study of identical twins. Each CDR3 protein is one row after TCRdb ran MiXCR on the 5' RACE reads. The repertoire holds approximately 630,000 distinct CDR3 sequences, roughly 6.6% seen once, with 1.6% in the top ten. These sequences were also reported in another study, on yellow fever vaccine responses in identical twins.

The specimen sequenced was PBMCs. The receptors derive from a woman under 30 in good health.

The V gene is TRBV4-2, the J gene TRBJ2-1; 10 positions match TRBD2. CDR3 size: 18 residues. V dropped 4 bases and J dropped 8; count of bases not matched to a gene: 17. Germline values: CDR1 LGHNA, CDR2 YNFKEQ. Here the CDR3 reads CASSPLTTLAGVGDEQFF. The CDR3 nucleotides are TGTGCCAGCAGCCCGCTTACGACCCTAGCGGGAGTTGGAGATGAGCAGTTCTTC.

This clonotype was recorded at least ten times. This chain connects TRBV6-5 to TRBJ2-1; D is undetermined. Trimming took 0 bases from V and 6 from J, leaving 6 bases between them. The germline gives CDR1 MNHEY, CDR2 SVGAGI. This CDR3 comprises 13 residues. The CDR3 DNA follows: TGTGCCAGCAGTTACTCCCGGGTCAATGAGCAGTTCTTC. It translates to CASSYSRVNEQFF.

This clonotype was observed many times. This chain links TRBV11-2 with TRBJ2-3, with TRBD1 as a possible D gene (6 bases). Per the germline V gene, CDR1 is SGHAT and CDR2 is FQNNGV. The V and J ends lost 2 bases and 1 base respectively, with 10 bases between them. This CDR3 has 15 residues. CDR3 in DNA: TGTGCCAGCAGCTTAATCAGGGGCGGCACAGATACGCAGTATTTT. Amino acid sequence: CASSLIRGGTDTQYF.

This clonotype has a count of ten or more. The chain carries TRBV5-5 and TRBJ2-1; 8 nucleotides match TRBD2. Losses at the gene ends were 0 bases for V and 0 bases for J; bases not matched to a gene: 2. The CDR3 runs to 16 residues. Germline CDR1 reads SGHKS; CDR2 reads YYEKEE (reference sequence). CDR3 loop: CASSLVAGFSYNEQFF. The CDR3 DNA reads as TGTGCCAGCAGCTTGGTAGCGGGATTCTCCTACAATGAGCAGTTCTTC. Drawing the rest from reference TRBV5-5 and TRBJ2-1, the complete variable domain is DAGVTQSPTHLIKTRGQQVTLRCSPISGHKSVSWYQQVLGQGPQFIFQYYEKEERGRGNFPDRFSARQFPNYSSELNVNALLLGDSALYLCASSLVAGFSYNEQFFGPGTRLTVL.

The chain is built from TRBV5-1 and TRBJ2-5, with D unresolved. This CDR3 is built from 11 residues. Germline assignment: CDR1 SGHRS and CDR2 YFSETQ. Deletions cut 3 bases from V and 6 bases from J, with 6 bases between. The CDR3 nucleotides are TGCGCCAGCAGCTCGGACCAGACCCAGTACTTC. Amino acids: CASSSDQTQYF.

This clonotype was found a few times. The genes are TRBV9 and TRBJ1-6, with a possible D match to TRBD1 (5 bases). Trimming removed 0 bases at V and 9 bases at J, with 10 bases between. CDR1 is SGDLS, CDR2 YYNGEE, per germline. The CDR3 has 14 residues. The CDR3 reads CASSVGYQGSPLHF. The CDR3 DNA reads TGTGCCAGCAGCGTAGGTTATCAGGGTTCACCCCTCCACTTT.

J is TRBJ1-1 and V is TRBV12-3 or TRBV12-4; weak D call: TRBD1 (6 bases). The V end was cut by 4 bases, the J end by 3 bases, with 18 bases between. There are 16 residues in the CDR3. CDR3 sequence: CASSYPVTGKDTEAFF. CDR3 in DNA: TGTGCCAGCAGTTACCCAGTCACAGGGAAGGACACTGAAGCTTTCTTT.

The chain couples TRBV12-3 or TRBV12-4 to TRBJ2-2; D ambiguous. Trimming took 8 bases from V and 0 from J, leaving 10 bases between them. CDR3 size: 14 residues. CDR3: CASLPGANTGELFF. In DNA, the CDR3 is TGTGCCAGCTTACCCGGCGCGAACACCGGGGAGCTGTTTTTT.

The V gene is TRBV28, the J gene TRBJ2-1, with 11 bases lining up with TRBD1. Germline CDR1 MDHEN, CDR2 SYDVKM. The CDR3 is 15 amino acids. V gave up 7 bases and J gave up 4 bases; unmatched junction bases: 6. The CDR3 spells CASILGQGAYNEQFF. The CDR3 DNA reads TGTGCCAGCATCCTCGGACAGGGGGCTTACAATGAGCAGTTCTTC.